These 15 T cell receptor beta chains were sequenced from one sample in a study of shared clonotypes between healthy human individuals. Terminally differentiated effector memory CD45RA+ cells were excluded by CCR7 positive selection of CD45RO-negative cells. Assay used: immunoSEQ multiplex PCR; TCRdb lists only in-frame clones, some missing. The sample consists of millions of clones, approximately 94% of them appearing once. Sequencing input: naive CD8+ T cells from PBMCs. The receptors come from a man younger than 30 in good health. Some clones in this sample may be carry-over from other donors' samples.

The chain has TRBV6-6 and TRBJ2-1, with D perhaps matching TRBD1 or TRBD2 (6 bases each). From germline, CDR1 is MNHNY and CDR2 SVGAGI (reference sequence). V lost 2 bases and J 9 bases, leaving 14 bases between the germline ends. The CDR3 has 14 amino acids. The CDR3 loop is CASSYPTGGTEQFF. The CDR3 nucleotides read TGTGCCAGCAGTTACCCGACCGGGGGCACTGAGCAGTTCTTC.

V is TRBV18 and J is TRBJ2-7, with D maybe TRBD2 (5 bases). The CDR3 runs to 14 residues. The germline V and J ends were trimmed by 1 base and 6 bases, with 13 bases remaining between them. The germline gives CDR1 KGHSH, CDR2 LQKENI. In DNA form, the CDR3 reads TGTGCCAGCTCACCACGTTACGGGAAGGGCGAGCAGTACTTC. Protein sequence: CASSPRYGKGEQYF.

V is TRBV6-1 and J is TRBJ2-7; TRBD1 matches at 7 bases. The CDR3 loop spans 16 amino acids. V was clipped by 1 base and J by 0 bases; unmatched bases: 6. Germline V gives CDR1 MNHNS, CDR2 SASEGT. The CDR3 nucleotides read TGTGCCAGCAGTGAAGGGGTTAGGGACAGCTCCTACGAGCAGTACTTC. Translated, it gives CASSEGVRDSSYEQYF.

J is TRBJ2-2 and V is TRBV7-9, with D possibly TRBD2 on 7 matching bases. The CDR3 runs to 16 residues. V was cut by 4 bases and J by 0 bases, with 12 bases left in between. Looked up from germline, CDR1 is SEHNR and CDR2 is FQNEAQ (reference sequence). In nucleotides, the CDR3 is TGTGCCAGCAGCTCCGGGGGGCAGGCGAACACCGGGGAGCTGTTTTTT. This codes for CASSSGGQANTGELFF.

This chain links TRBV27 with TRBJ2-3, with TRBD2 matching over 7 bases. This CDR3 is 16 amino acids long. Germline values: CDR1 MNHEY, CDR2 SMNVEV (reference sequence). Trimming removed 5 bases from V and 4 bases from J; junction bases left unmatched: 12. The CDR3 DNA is TGTGCCAGCAGTATCCGGAATTTACGGGGGGCAGATACGCAGTATTTT. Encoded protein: CASSIRNLRGADTQYF.

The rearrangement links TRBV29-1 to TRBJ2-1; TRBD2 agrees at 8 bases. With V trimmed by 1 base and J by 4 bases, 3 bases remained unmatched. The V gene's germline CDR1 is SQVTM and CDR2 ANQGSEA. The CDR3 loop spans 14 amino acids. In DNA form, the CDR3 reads TGCAGCGTTGAAGTGGGCGGGAGGTACAATGAGCAGTTCTTC. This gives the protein CSVEVGGRYNEQFF.

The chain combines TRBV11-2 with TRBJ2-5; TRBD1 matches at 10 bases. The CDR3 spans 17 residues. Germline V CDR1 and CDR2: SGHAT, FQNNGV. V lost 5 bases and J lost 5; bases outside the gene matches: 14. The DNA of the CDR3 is TGTGCCAGCAGCCAGGGACAGGGGTCGCTCAGGGGCGAGACCCAGTACTTC. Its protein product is CASSQGQGSLRGETQYF.

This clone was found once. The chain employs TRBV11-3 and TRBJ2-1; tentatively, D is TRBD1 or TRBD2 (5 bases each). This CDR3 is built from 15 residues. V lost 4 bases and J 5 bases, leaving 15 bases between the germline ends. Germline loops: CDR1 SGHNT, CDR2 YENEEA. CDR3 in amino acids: CASSSGGVGHNEQFF. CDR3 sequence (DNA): TGTGCCAGCAGCTCAGGAGGAGTGGGGCACAATGAGCAGTTCTTC. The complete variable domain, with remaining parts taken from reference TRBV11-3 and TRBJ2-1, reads EAGVVQSPRYKIIEKKQPVAFWCNPISGHNTLYWYLQNLGQGPELLIRYENEEAVDDSQLPKDRFSAERLKGVDSTLKIQPAELGDSAVYLCASSSGGVGHNEQFFGPGTRLTVL.

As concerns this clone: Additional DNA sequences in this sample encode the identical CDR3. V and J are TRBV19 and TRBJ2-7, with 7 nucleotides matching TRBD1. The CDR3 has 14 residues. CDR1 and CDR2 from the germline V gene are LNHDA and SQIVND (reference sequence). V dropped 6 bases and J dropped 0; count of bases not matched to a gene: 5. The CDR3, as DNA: TGTGCCAGTAGGAGCAGGGGGAGCTCCTACGAGCAGTACTTC. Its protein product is CASRSRGSSYEQYF.

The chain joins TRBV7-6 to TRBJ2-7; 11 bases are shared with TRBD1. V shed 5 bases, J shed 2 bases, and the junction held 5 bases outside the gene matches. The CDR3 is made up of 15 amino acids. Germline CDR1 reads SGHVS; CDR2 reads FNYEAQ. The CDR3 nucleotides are TGTGCCAGCAGCCGGGGACAGGGGGACCCCTACGAGCAGTACTTC. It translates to CASSRGQGDPYEQYF.

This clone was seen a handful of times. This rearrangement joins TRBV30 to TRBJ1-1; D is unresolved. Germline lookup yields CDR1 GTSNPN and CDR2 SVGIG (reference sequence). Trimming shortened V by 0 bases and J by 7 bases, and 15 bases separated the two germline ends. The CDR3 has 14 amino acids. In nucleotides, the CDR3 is TGTGCCTGGAGTGTACGGAGGGTGCCCATTGAAGCTTTCTTT. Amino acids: CAWSVRRVPIEAFF.

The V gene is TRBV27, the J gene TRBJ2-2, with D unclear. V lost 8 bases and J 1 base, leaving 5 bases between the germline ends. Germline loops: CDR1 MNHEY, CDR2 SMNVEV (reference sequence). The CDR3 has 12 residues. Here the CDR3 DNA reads TGTGCCAGCGGGGTGAACACCGGGGAGCTGTTTTTT. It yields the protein CASGVNTGELFF.

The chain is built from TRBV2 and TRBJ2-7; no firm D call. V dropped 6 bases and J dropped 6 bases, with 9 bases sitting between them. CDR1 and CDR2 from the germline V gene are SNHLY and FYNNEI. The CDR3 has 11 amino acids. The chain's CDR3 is CASRASPEQYF. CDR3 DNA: TGTGCCAGCAGAGCCTCCCCCGAGCAGTACTTC.

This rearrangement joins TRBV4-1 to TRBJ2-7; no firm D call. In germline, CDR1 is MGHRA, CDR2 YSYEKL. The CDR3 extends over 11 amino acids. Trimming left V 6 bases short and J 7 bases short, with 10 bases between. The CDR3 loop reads CASSYGREQYF. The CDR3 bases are TGCGCCAGCAGTTACGGACGAGAGCAGTACTTC.

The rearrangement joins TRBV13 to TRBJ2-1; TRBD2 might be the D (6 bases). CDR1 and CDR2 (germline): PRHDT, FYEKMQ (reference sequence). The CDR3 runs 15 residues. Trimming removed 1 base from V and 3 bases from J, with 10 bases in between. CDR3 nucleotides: TGTGCCAGCAGCTTAGCGGGAGTGGGCTACAATGAGCAGTTCTTC. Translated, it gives CASSLAGVGYNEQFF. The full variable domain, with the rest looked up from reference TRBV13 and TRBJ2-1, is AAGVIQSPRHLIKEKRETATLKCYPIPRHDTVYWYQQGPGQDPQFLISFYEKMQSDKGSIPDRFSAQQFSDYHSELNMSSLELGDSALYFCASSLAGVGYNEQFFGPGTRLTVL.